Listed here is a single T cell receptor (beta chain). Trimming pared 0 bases from V and 0 bases from J, leaving 16 bases between. CDR3 size: 18 residues. Germline-derived CDR1 and CDR2 are SGDLS and YYNGEE. As originally analysed: Estimated nucleated cell counts came from reference gene primer amplification. Only in-frame clones appear in the TCRdb table, and some are missing; sequencing was by immunoSEQ multiplex PCR. V, J and clone size are taken as reported in that table, and D and trimming were inferred from the DNA itself. The table records approximately 230,000 clones, around nine tenths of them present only once. The data were taken from a study of blood T cell repertoires in COVID-19. On the study more broadly: The United States, Italy and Spain were the sources of the acute and convalescent COVID-19 samples.

The specimen sequenced was peripheral blood. This receptor was obtained from a man older than 75 with acute or convalescent COVID-19. This chain connects TRBV9 to TRBJ1-3; tentatively, D is TRBD1 (6 bases). CDR3 nucleotides: TGTGCCAGCAGCGTAGCTAATGGACAGAGATTCTCTGGAAACACCATATATTTT. Protein sequence: CASSVANGQRFSGNTIYF.